Listed here are 21 T cell receptor beta chains from one sample, sequenced in a study of T cells in Graves' hyperthyroidism and ophthalmopathy. RNA transcripts yielded amplified TCR beta CDR3 regions. TCR CDR3 underwent first-round RT-PCR with the HTBI primer set. MiXCR, applied by TCRdb to the multiplex PCR reads, yields one record per CDR3 protein. The table records approximately 400,000 distinct CDR3 sequences, 14% of them present only once. Sample: blood. Receptors were obtained from a woman in her sixties with Graves' hyperthyroidism.

This clonotype was counted ten times or more. The CDR3 region has the DNA TGTGCCATCAGTGGAAGCTCCGGGACTAGCGGGAGTAACTACAATGAGCAGTTCTTC. Amino acid sequence: CAISGSSGTSGSNYNEQFF. The chain couples TRBV10-3 to TRBJ2-1; 14 bases map to TRBD2. The V gene's germline CDR1 is ENHRY and CDR2 SYGVKD. The CDR3 extends over 19 amino acids. With V trimmed by 4 bases and J by 3 bases, 11 bases remained unmatched.

This clonotype was picked up many times. The rearrangement uses TRBV11-2 and TRBJ2-7; D gene uncertain. With 1 base removed from V and 6 bases from J, the gap between germline ends came to 4 bases. This CDR3 has 11 residues. Germline CDR1 reads SGHAT; CDR2 reads FQNNGV. CDR3 DNA sequence: TGTGCCAGCAGCTTAGCGGTCGAGCAGTACTTC. Amino acid sequence: CASSLAVEQYF.

As for this clonotype: A much larger clone differs by one base, so this may be a read error. V usage is TRBV5-1 and J usage is TRBJ2-7; D is possibly TRBD2 (5 bases). Germline V lookup: CDR1 SGHRS, CDR2 YFSETQ. This CDR3 region has 14 residues. V was cut by 7 bases and J by 7 bases, with 21 bases left in between. The CDR3 loop is CASAPRLVGEEQYF. CDR3 nucleotide sequence: TGCGCCAGCGCTCCACGGCTAGTGGGAGAAGAGCAGTACTTC.

This clonotype appeared many times. The chain links TRBV7-2 to TRBJ2-5, with 10 bases aligning to TRBD2. The germline gives CDR1 SGHTA, CDR2 FQGNSA. The trim removed 1 base at V and 0 bases at J, leaving 2 bases unmatched. The CDR3 totals 16 residues. In DNA form, the CDR3 reads TGTGCCAGCAGCTTAGGCCTAGCGGGAGACCAAGAGACCCAGTACTTC. Translated: CASSLGLAGDQETQYF.

In this sample, this clonotype turned up many times. The V call is TRBV20-1, the J call TRBJ2-5, with D possibly being TRBD1 (5 bases). The CDR3 extends over 12 amino acids. Looked up from germline, CDR1 is DFQATT and CDR2 is SNEGSKA (reference sequence). Trimming shortened V by 7 bases and J by 4 bases, and 13 bases separated the two germline ends. The CDR3 region is CSVQGRGETQYF. In DNA, the CDR3 is TGCAGTGTCCAGGGTAGGGGAGAGACCCAGTACTTC.

The rearrangement uses TRBV7-2 and TRBJ2-3, with D perhaps TRBD2 (5 bases). The CDR3 spans 16 residues. V was shortened by 5 bases and J by 4 bases, with 19 bases between the two germline ends. The germline V gene encodes CDR1 SGHTA and CDR2 FQGNSA. In DNA form, the CDR3 reads TGTGCCAGCAGCGCATCCTTACTAGAGAGGGCAGATACGCAGTATTTT. This translates into CASSASLLERADTQYF.

There are many counts of this clonotype. The V and J genes are TRBV7-9 and TRBJ2-7; TRBD1 or TRBD2 may be the D gene (5 bases each). The CDR3 loop spans 14 amino acids. Germline CDR1 is SEHNR and CDR2 is FQNEAQ (reference sequence). V was cut by 1 base and J by 4 bases, with 11 bases left in between. Here the CDR3 DNA reads TGTGCCAGCAGCTTAGTCGAGGGGAATTACGAGCAGTACTTC. Translation: CASSLVEGNYEQYF.

Many counts were recorded for this clonotype. This rearrangement joins TRBV20-1 to TRBJ2-7, with TRBD1 matching 8 bases. Germline trimming cut 3 bases from V and 4 bases from J; bases unmatched to any gene: 5. Germline assignment: CDR1 DFQATT and CDR2 SNEGSKA (reference sequence). The CDR3 length is 13 residues. This chain's CDR3 is CSARAGGVYEQYF. The CDR3 bases are TGCAGTGCTAGGGCAGGGGGCGTATACGAGCAGTACTTC.

In this sample, this clonotype turned up many times. The J gene is TRBJ2-3, the V gene TRBV3-1; 10 bases line up with TRBD2. CDR1 LGHDT and CDR2 YNNKEL come from the germline V gene (reference sequence). J was trimmed by 7 bases and V by 5 bases; bases with no gene match: 6. The CDR3 runs 14 residues. CDR3 in DNA: TGTGCCAGCAGCGCTAGCGGGAGTCTCCATACGCAGTATTTT. Translation gives CASSASGSLHTQYF.

This chain links TRBV10-3 with TRBJ2-3; TRBD1 aligns across 9 bases. The trim removed 6 bases at V and 6 bases at J, leaving 13 bases unmatched. Germline V gene sequence: CDR1 ENHRY, CDR2 SYGVKD. This CDR3 has 16 residues. In DNA form, the CDR3 reads TGTGCCATCAGAAGCAGGCCGGGACAGGGTACCGATACGCAGTATTTT. Amino acids: CAIRSRPGQGTDTQYF.

The CDR3 sequence is CASSFFGQGVNTGELFF. The CDR3 DNA sequence: TGCGCCAGCAGCTTCTTCGGACAGGGTGTGAACACCGGGGAGCTGTTTTTT. The chain combines TRBV5-1 with TRBJ2-2; 8 bases match TRBD1. Germline loops: CDR1 SGHRS, CDR2 YFSETQ. The CDR3 is made up of 17 amino acids. V lost 2 bases, J lost 1 base, and 7 bases stayed unmatched.

Many counts were recorded for this clonotype. The chain recombines TRBV7-8 with TRBJ2-7; D possibly corresponds to TRBD1 (5 bases). With 1 base removed from V and 3 bases from J, the gap between germline ends came to 7 bases. Germline values: CDR1 SGHVS, CDR2 FQNEAQ. The CDR3 consists of 13 residues. As DNA, the CDR3 is TGTGCCAGCAGCTTAGGACAGCACTACGAGCAGTACTTC. Its protein product is CASSLGQHYEQYF. Filled out from reference TRBV7-8 and TRBJ2-7, the complete variable domain reads GAGVSQSPRYKVAKRGQDVALRCDPISGHVSLFWYQQALGQGPEFLTYFQNEAQLDKSGLPSDRFFAERPEGSVSTLKIQRTQQEDSAVYLCASSLGQHYEQYFGPGTRLTVT.

This clonotype was seen repeatedly, ten times or more. This chain uses TRBV20-1 with TRBJ2-3; D tentatively reads TRBD1 or TRBD2 (6 bases each). V dropped 2 bases and J dropped 2 bases, with 17 bases sitting between them. The germline V gene has CDR1 DFQATT and CDR2 SNEGSKA (reference sequence). The CDR3 is made up of 16 amino acids. The chain's CDR3 is CSARLTGGFSTDTQYF. In DNA form, the CDR3 reads TGCAGTGCTAGACTTACCGGGGGCTTCTCCACAGATACGCAGTATTTT.

In its sample, this clonotype was seen many times. This chain links TRBV6-1 with TRBJ2-7; weak D call: TRBD2 (5 bases). V was shortened by 1 base and J by 3 bases, with 16 bases between the two germline ends. The CDR3 consists of 16 residues. Germline CDR1 MNHNS, CDR2 SASEGT. Here the CDR3 reads CASSEDSLGVGYEQYF. The CDR3 DNA follows: TGTGCCAGCAGTGAAGACTCCCTCGGGGTCGGCTACGAGCAGTACTTC.

Comment on this clonotype: This may arise from a read error, as a much more abundant clone is one base away. The chain joins TRBV5-8 to TRBJ2-7, with D possibly being TRBD2 (6 bases). The CDR3 is made up of 15 amino acids. Trimming took off 4 bases at V and 7 bases at J, with 21 bases between the two ends. From germline, CDR1 is SGHTS and CDR2 YDEGEE. DNA for the CDR3: TGTGCCAGCAGCCTCGGGGTAGCGGACCTCGGGGAGCAGTACTTC. Translated: CASSLGVADLGEQYF.

By frequency in the sample, this clonotype is medium-sized (0.01 to 0.1%). The rearrangement uses TRBV28 and TRBJ2-7, with 11 positions matching TRBD2. J gave up 4 bases and V 7 bases, and 9 bases lay outside the gene matches. Germline assignment: CDR1 MDHEN and CDR2 SYDVKM. The length of the CDR3 is 15 residues. The CDR3 region has the DNA TGTGCCAGCACCCAGGGACTAGCGGACTATTACGAGCAGTACTTC. This encodes CASTQGLADYYEQYF.

This clonotype was detected ten times or more. The genes are TRBV28 and TRBJ2-1; D is uncertain. Trimming pared 5 bases from V and 2 bases from J, leaving 7 bases between. Germline CDR1 is MDHEN and CDR2 is SYDVKM. This CDR3 comprises 13 residues. Here the CDR3 DNA reads TGTGCCAGCAGTGTTGACCCCTACAATGAGCAGTTCTTC. It encodes CASSVDPYNEQFF.

This clonotype came up many times. The rearrangement joins TRBV7-2 to TRBJ2-1; TRBD2 matches at 8 bases. There are 15 residues in the CDR3. Germline-derived CDR1 and CDR2 are SGHTA and FQGNSA. The J segment lost 3 bases and the V segment lost 3 bases, leaving 4 bases of the junction unmatched. The DNA for the CDR3 is TGTGCCAGCAGCTTCACTAGCGGATACTACAATGAGCAGTTCTTC. Its translation: CASSFTSGYYNEQFF.

The chain employs TRBV14 and TRBJ2-2; D is tentatively TRBD1 or TRBD2 (5 bases each). The CDR3 length is 19 residues. The V end was cut by 1 base, the J end by 6 bases, with 24 bases between. Looked up from germline, CDR1 is SGHDN and CDR2 is FVKESK. The CDR3 coding sequence is TGTGCCAGCAGCCAAGCGCGATTCTGGCAGGGAGTTTACTCCGGGGAGCTGTTTTTT. Protein product: CASSQARFWQGVYSGELFF.

This chain joins TRBV6-2 or TRBV6-3 and TRBJ2-3; TRBD1 is a possible D gene (6 bases). This CDR3 has 16 amino acids. V dropped 0 bases and J dropped 0 bases, with 10 bases sitting between them. The germline CDR1 and CDR2 sequences are MNHEY and SVGEGT. CDR3 DNA: TGTGCCAGCAGTTACTCGGGACAATCTAGCACAGATACGCAGTATTTT. It codes for CASSYSGQSSTDTQYF.

This clonotype was seen at least ten times. CDR3 loop: CASRRSSGRSNNEQFF. The CDR3, as DNA: TGTGCCAGCAGGAGATCTAGCGGGAGGTCCAACAATGAGCAGTTCTTC. The chain combines TRBV2 with TRBJ2-1; 11 bases match TRBD2. Germline assignment: CDR1 SNHLY and CDR2 FYNNEI. J lost 5 bases, V lost 6 bases, and 9 bases had no gene match. The CDR3 is 16 residues long.